This record looks at one TCR beta chain sequence and its context. In the original workflow: Estimated nucleated cell counts came from reference gene primer amplification. Sequencing used immunoSEQ multiplex PCR; TCRdb keeps in-frame clones, though not all of them. That table supplies the V and J calls and clone size; D and trimming were determined from the DNA. The sample contains 95,000 to 150,000 clones, 80% to 90% of which appear only once. The sample belongs to a study of blood T cell repertoires in COVID-19. In the study overall: The United States, Italy and Spain provided the acute and convalescent COVID-19 samples.

Per the germline V gene, CDR1 is LGHNA and CDR2 is YSLEER. There are 15 residues in the CDR3. Unmatched junction bases numbered 9, after V lost 5 bases and J lost 4 bases. The TCR comes from a man aged 35 to 55 with acute or convalescent COVID-19. The sequenced sample consisted of peripheral blood. The chain links TRBV4-3 to TRBJ1-1, with TRBD1 matching over 8 bases. The CDR3 region is CASSSDRDGVTEAFF. The CDR3 coding sequence is TGCGCCAGCAGCTCGGACAGGGATGGGGTCACTGAAGCTTTCTTT.